Listed below are T cell receptor beta chains from one sample, sequenced in a study of long-term antiretroviral therapy in people with HIV. Only in-frame clones appear in the TCRdb table, and some are missing; sequencing was by immunoSEQ multiplex PCR. This sample has roughly 30,000 clones, with roughly 83% found just once. This specimen was unsorted PBMCs, taken 2.7 to 2.9 years after starting antiretroviral therapy. These receptors were obtained from a man in his thirties or forties with HIV. The CDR3 runs from the conserved cysteine through the conserved F or W. Fields, in order: V gene, J gene, D gene, CDR3 protein. D genes are given only for firm matches.

>TRBV19|TRBJ2-2|TRBD2
CASSIGRTSGAGELFF
>TRBV5-6|TRBJ1-1|NA
CASSLPGSENTEAFF
>TRBV2|TRBJ2-5|NA
CASSARGSETQYF
>TRBV2|TRBJ2-5|TRBD1
CASTKGARETQYF
>TRBV7-2|TRBJ1-5|TRBD1
CASTTGTGGHQPQHF
>TRBV25-1|TRBJ2-1|NA
CASSELGSYNEQFF
>TRBV10-3|TRBJ2-2|NA
CAISGLGANTGELFF
>TRBV6-1|TRBJ1-5|NA
CASSEWQNSNQPQHF
>TRBV14|TRBJ2-7|NA
CASSPDYEQYF
>TRBV7-3|TRBJ2-2|TRBD2
CASSLGRPGLASTGELFF
>TRBV9|TRBJ2-7|NA
CASSDGGVLNEQYF
>TRBV5-4|TRBJ2-1|TRBD2
CASSLGGSSYNEQFF
>TRBV15|TRBJ1-2|NA
CATSRESIGASFYGYTF
>TRBV29-1|TRBJ2-2|NA
CSVVFSGRLGTGELFF
>TRBV6-1|TRBJ1-5|NA
CASSEGPGVANQPQHF
>TRBV13|TRBJ1-5|TRBD1
CASSLGQGGQPQHF
>TRBV5-4|TRBJ1-1|NA
CASSLSTANTEAFF
>TRBV27|TRBJ1-1|NA
CASSFNIKMNTEAFF
>TRBV7-8|TRBJ2-7|NA
CASSLGGAGTFPYEQYF
>TRBV4-2|TRBJ1-6|NA
CASSQDSTGGTGNSPLHF
>TRBV19|TRBJ2-2|NA
CASRGAAGELFF
>TRBV6-1|TRBJ2-2|NA
CASSEYSGAGGNTGELFF
>TRBV27|TRBJ1-3|NA
CASSSEGGNTIYF
>TRBV28|TRBJ2-1|TRBD1
CASRRGTVEQFF
>TRBV7-2|TRBJ2-7|TRBD1
CASSFLGDRVDEQYF
>TRBV7-9|TRBJ1-5|NA
CASSPMPGNQPQHF
>TRBV2|TRBJ1-6|NA
CASSNSNSPLHF
>TRBV20-1|TRBJ2-7|NA
CSAGPPEQYF
>TRBV7-9|TRBJ1-1|NA
CASSLTGKNTEAFF
>TRBV5-6|TRBJ1-2|TRBD1
CASKLTGVNYGYTF
>TRBV28|TRBJ1-6|NA
CASSPSGPLAPLHF
>TRBV13|TRBJ2-7|NA
CASSPGGGDPYEQYF
>TRBV27|TRBJ2-1|TRBD2
CASSLPGLAGGHHGNEQFF
>TRBV7-9|TRBJ1-6|NA
CASRQTQAESSPLHF
>TRBV5-6|TRBJ2-7|NA
CASSLGGRGPEQYF
>TRBV27|TRBJ1-5|NA
CASSLQGGQPQHF
>TRBV27|TRBJ1-5|TRBD1
CASSGGTDSNQPQHF
>TRBV19|TRBJ1-1|NA
CASSIGGGDGAFF
>TRBV7-2|TRBJ1-5|TRBD1
CASARTGGLTNQPQHF
>TRBV27|TRBJ2-7|NA
CASSSRDSRNSYEQYF
>TRBV20-1|TRBJ1-5|TRBD1
CSAWDSRGQHF
>TRBV30|TRBJ1-4|NA
CAWGRGEKLFF